This passage covers 17 T cell receptor beta chains from one sample sequenced in a study of radiotherapy plus CTLA-4 blockade in lung cancer. Profiling relied on immunoSEQ multiplex PCR, and the TCRdb table lists in-frame clones only, not all of them. Of tens of thousands of clones in the sample, about 72% were seen once. Sequences were derived from peripheral blood, sampled from a patient treated with radiotherapy plus ipilimumab. The source of these receptors is a human donor with non-small cell lung cancer who had a complete response to radiotherapy plus ipilimumab.

This clone turned up a few times. The chain has TRBV28 and TRBJ1-4; D is unresolved. The V and J ends lost 5 bases and 8 bases respectively, with 18 bases between them. The CDR3 extends over 15 amino acids. Per germline, CDR1 MDHEN and CDR2 SYDVKM. The CDR3 reads CASSVAEAAGEKLFF. CDR3 sequence (DNA): TGTGCCAGCAGTGTCGCTGAGGCGGCGGGGGAAAAACTGTTTTTT.

This chain connects TRBV7-3 to TRBJ2-1; weak D call: TRBD2 (6 bases). This CDR3 is built from 15 residues. Germline V gives CDR1 SGHTA, CDR2 FQGTGA. V was pared by 2 bases and J by 3 bases, with 11 bases between. CDR3 DNA: TGTGCCAGCAGCTTAGGGGAGGCGCACTACAATGAGCAGTTCTTC. Amino acid sequence: CASSLGEAHYNEQFF.

This clone was seen more than once but under ten times. The chain couples TRBV27 to TRBJ1-5; 7 nucleotides agree with TRBD1. J was trimmed by 5 bases and V by 6 bases; bases with no gene match: 7. The CDR3 spans 14 residues. Germline CDR1 MNHEY, CDR2 SMNVEV (reference sequence). CDR3 region: CASSRTGEDQPQHF. As DNA, the CDR3 is TGTGCCAGCAGCCGAACAGGGGAAGATCAGCCCCAGCATTTT.

This chain links TRBV11-2 with TRBJ2-1; 7 nucleotides line up with TRBD2. From germline, CDR1 is SGHAT and CDR2 FQNNGV. V dropped 4 bases and J dropped 3; count of bases not matched to a gene: 3. This CDR3 region has 14 residues. Here the CDR3 DNA reads TGTGCCAGCAGCTCTAGCGGAATCTACAATGAGCAGTTCTTC. It yields the protein CASSSSGIYNEQFF. Variable domain in full (rest from reference TRBV11-2 and TRBJ2-1): EAGVAQSPRYKIIEKRQSVAFWCNPISGHATLYWYQQILGQGPKLLIQFQNNGVVDDSQLPKDRFSAERLKGVDSTLKIQPAKLEDSAVYLCASSSSGIYNEQFFGPGTRLTVL.

This clone has just one count. V is TRBV4-1 and J is TRBJ2-3, with TRBD2 matching over 9 bases. The CDR3 loop spans 16 amino acids. V lost 0 bases to trimming and J lost 2 bases; unmatched junction nucleotides: 3. Germline CDR1 and CDR2: MGHRA and YSYEKL. The CDR3 sequence: CASSQDPGLATDTQYF. CDR3 sequence (DNA): TGCGCCAGCAGCCAAGATCCGGGACTAGCCACAGATACGCAGTATTTT.

The genes are TRBV10-3 and TRBJ2-3; a weak D match, TRBD2 (5 bases). The germline gives CDR1 ENHRY, CDR2 SYGVKD. This CDR3 has 14 amino acids. V lost 4 bases and J 2 bases, leaving 10 bases between the germline ends. The CDR3 region is CAISVTTYTDTQYF. In nucleotides, the CDR3 is TGTGCCATCAGTGTGACTACCTACACAGATACGCAGTATTTT.

The chain combines TRBV4-1 with TRBJ2-3, with 9 positions matching TRBD1. The J segment lost 6 bases and the V segment lost 4 bases, leaving 11 bases of the junction unmatched. The CDR3 length is 16 residues. Germline assignment: CDR1 MGHRA and CDR2 YSYEKL. CDR3 sequence: CASSPDWGQGYDTQYF. Here the CDR3 DNA reads TGCGCCAGCAGCCCGGATTGGGGACAGGGATACGATACGCAGTATTTT.

The chain recombines TRBV7-8 with TRBJ1-5; D remains ambiguous. The V end was cut by 4 bases, the J end by 0 bases, with 7 bases between. The CDR3 loop spans 14 amino acids. CDR1 SGHVS and CDR2 FQNEAQ come from the germline V gene. CDR3 region: CASSSSNSNQPQHF. CDR3 bases: TGTGCCAGCAGCTCTAGCAATAGCAATCAGCCCCAGCATTTT.

Judged by abundance, this clone is medium-sized (0.01 to 0.1%). The rearrangement links TRBV4-1 to TRBJ1-2, with 7 bases that match TRBD1. Looked up from germline, CDR1 is MGHRA and CDR2 is YSYEKL. The V and J ends lost 3 bases and 8 bases, in that order; junction bases with no gene match: 6. The CDR3 sequence is 13 residues long. The CDR3 coding sequence is TGCGCCAGCAGCCACGGGACAGCCGAAGGCTACACCTTC. Encoded protein: CASSHGTAEGYTF.

This clone showed up just a few times. In DNA form, the CDR3 reads TGTGCCACCAAGGCCGGACAGGGTGGGGGCTATGGCTACACCTTC. Its translation: CATKAGQGGGYGYTF. V gene TRBV10-3 combines with J gene TRBJ1-2; TRBD1 matches at 8 bases. The CDR3 is 15 residues long. Unmatched junction bases numbered 14, after V lost 10 bases and J lost 4 bases. CDR1 is ENHRY and CDR2 is SYGVKD in the germline V gene.

The rearrangement joins TRBV28 to TRBJ1-5, with D unresolved. Trimming shortened V by 2 bases and J by 6 bases, and 11 bases separated the two germline ends. Germline V gene lookup returns CDR1 MDHEN and CDR2 SYDVKM. CDR3 length equals 14 residues. The CDR3 bases are TGTGCCAGCAGTTTAAGCAGGTTCGGTCAGCCCCAGCATTTT. This codes for CASSLSRFGQPQHF. Combining the CDR3 with reference TRBV28 and TRBJ1-5 gives the whole variable domain DVKVTQSSRYLVKRTGEKVFLECVQDMDHENMFWYRQDPGLGLRLIYFSYDVKMKEKGDIPEGYSVSREKKERFSLILESASTNQTSMYLCASSLSRFGQPQHFGDGTRLSIL.

The chain recombines TRBV5-1 with TRBJ2-5, with TRBD2 as a possible D gene (6 bases). V lost 4 bases to trimming and J lost 1 base, with 11 bases between them. CDR1 and CDR2 from the germline V gene are SGHRS and YFSETQ. CDR3 length: 14 residues. CDR3 sequence reads: CASSLGRGQETQYF. CDR3 nucleotides: TGCGCCAGCAGCCTCGGGCGGGGCCAAGAGACCCAGTACTTC.

V usage is TRBV28 and J usage is TRBJ2-3, with D tentatively TRBD1 (6 bases). Looked up from germline, CDR1 is MDHEN and CDR2 is SYDVKM. This CDR3 spans 15 amino acids. V lost 3 bases and J 1 base, leaving 11 bases between the germline ends. In DNA form, the CDR3 reads TGTGCCAGCAGTTTGCGGCAGGGGCGCACAGATACGCAGTATTTT. Its translation is CASSLRQGRTDTQYF.

This chain links TRBV30 with TRBJ1-6, with a tentative D call TRBD1 (5 bases). The CDR3 totals 13 residues. Germline V lookup: CDR1 GTSNPN, CDR2 SVGIG (reference sequence). Trimming removed 3 bases at V and 6 bases at J, with 9 bases between. The DNA of the CDR3 is TGTGCCTGGAGGCAGGGCACTAATTCACCCCTCCACTTT. This codes for CAWRQGTNSPLHF.

The J gene is TRBJ1-6, the V gene TRBV16, with TRBD1 as a possible D gene (6 bases). Germline CDR1 KGHSY, CDR2 FQNENV. V gave up 1 base and J gave up 3 bases, with 10 bases separating them. The CDR3 spans 16 residues. Written as DNA, the CDR3 is TGTGCCAGCAGCCAATGGCAACAGGGCTATAATTCACCCCTCCACTTT. Amino acid sequence: CASSQWQQGYNSPLHF.

The chain is built from TRBV15 and TRBJ1-1; D gene ambiguous. Between the trimmed V and J ends, which lost 1 base and 6 bases, there was a span of 15 bases. The CDR3 has 15 amino acids. CDR1 is LNHNV and CDR2 is YYDKDF in the germline V gene (reference sequence). CDR3 protein: CATSRAYSGSPEAFF. CDR3 nucleotides: TGTGCCACCAGCAGAGCTTATTCGGGGAGTCCTGAAGCTTTCTTT.

This clone came up once. The genes are TRBV18 and TRBJ1-6, with 7 nucleotides matching TRBD1. The CDR3 is 14 residues long. V shed 5 bases, J shed 5 bases, and the junction held 3 bases outside the gene matches. Germline V gene data show CDR1 as KGHSH and CDR2 as LQKENI. CDR3 nucleotides: TGTGCCAGCTCAGAGACAGGGAATAATTCACCCCTCCACTTT. Translated: CASSETGNNSPLHF.